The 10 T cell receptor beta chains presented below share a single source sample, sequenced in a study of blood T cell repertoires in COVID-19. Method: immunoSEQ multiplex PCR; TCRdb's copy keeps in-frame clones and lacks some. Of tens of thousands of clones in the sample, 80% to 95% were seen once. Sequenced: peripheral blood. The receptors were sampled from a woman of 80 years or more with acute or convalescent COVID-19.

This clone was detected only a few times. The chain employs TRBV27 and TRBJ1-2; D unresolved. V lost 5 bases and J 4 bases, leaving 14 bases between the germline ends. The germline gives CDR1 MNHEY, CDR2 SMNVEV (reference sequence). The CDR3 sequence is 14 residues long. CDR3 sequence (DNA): TGTGCCAGCAGTCCGCCCGGGATGTCCTATGGCTACACCTTC. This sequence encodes CASSPPGMSYGYTF.

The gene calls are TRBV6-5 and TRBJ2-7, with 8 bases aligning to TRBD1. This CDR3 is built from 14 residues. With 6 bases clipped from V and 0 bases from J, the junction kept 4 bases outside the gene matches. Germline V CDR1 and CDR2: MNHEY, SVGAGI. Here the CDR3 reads CASSWTGSSYEQYF. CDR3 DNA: TGTGCCAGCAGCTGGACAGGGAGCTCCTACGAGCAGTACTTC.

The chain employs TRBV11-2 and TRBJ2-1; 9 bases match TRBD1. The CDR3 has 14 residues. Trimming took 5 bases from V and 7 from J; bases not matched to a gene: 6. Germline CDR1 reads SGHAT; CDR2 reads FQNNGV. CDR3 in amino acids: CASSDRGFGNEQFF. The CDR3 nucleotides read TGTGCCAGCAGCGACAGGGGGTTTGGGAATGAGCAGTTCTTC.

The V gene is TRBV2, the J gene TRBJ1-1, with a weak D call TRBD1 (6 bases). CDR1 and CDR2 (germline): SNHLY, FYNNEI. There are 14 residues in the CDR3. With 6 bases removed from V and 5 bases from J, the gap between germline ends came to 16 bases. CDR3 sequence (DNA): TGTGCCAGCAGGTATACAGGGACCGGGACTGAAGCTTTCTTT. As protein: CASRYTGTGTEAFF.

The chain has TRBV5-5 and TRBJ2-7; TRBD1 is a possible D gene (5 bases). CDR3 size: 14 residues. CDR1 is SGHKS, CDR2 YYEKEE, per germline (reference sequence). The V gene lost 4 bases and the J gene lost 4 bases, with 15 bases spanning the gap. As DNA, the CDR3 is TGTGCCAGCAGCCTGGGGCCTGCCCTTTACGAGCAGTACTTC. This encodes CASSLGPALYEQYF.

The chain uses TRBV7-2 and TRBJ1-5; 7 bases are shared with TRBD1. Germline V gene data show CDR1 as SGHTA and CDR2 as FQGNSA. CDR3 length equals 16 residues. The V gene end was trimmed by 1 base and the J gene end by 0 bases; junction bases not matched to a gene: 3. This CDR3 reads CASSLGGTDSNQPQHF. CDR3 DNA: TGTGCCAGCAGCTTAGGGGGGACAGATAGCAATCAGCCCCAGCATTTT.

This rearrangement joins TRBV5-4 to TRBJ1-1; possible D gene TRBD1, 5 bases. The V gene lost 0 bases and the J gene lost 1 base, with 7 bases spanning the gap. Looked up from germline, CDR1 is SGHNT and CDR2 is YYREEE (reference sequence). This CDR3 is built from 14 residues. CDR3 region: CASSLDGGNTEAFF. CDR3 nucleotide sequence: TGTGCCAGCAGCTTGGACGGGGGGAACACTGAAGCTTTCTTT.

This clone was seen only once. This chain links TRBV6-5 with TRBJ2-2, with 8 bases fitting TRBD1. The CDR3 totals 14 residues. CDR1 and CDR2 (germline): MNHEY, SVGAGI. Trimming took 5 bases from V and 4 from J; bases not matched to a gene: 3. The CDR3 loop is CASSRQGATGELFF. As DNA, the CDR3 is TGTGCCAGCAGTCGGCAGGGGGCCACCGGGGAGCTGTTTTTT.

Written as DNA, the CDR3 is TGTGCCAGTCGCCCCAACAGGGGTCTTTTCTATGGCTACACCTTC. Amino acids: CASRPNRGLFYGYTF. The V and J genes are TRBV19 and TRBJ1-2, with 7 nucleotides matching TRBD1. With 8 bases clipped from V and 4 bases from J, the junction kept 13 bases outside the gene matches. Germline V gene sequence: CDR1 LNHDA, CDR2 SQIVND (reference sequence). This CDR3 region has 15 residues.

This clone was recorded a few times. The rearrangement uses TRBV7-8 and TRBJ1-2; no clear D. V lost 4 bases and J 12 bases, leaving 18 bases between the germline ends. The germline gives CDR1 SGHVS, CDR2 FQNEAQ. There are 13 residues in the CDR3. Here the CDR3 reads CASSSLGRVGNTF. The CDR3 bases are TGTGCCAGCAGCTCCCTGGGGAGGGTTGGGAACACCTTC.